Listed below are T cell receptor beta chains from one sample, sequenced in a study of T cells in Graves' hyperthyroidism and ophthalmopathy. TCRdb re-derived calls from the multiplex PCR reads in MiXCR, one entry per CDR3 protein. The table lists a few hundred thousand distinct CDR3 sequences, 15% of them singletons. Material: blood. These TCRs come from a woman aged 25 to 39 with Graves' hyperthyroidism. Both conserved end residues are part of each CDR3. D genes are given only for firm matches. The size field is filled for only some rows; it gives once, few, many or a size class.

cdr3_nt cdr3_aa d_call v_call clone_size j_call
TGTGCCAGCAGTGGGACATTTGAAGAGACCCAGTACTTC CASSGTFEETQYF - TRBV14 - TRBJ2-5
TGCAGTGCTGTATGGGGTCCCTTCGGCACCGGGGAGCTGTTTTTT CSAVWGPFGTGELFF - TRBV20-1 - TRBJ2-2
TGTGCCAGCAGCGCCTGGGTTGGGACAGGGAGCTACGAGCAGTACTTC CASSAWVGTGSYEQYF TRBD1 TRBV27 - TRBJ2-7
TGTGCCTCCGAGGCAGGGAGAGCAGATACGCAGTATTTT CASEAGRADTQYF - TRBV10-3 - TRBJ2-3
TGCGCCAGCAGTGAGTCTGGGGGTGGAAATGAGCAGTTCTTC CASSESGGGNEQFF - TRBV10-1 - TRBJ2-1
TGTGCCGCCAAAGGGACTAACTACAATGAGCAGTTCTTC CAAKGTNYNEQFF TRBD2 TRBV27 few TRBJ2-1
TGTGCCAGCAGCCTTGACAGGGTCCCAGATACGCAGTATTTT CASSLDRVPDTQYF TRBD1 TRBV7-2 many TRBJ2-3
TGTGCCAGCAGCCCGGGACAGGTCCAAGAGACCCAGTACTTC CASSPGQVQETQYF TRBD1 TRBV9 many TRBJ2-5
TGTGCCAGCAGTCCGATACAGGGAGGCTATGGCTACACCTTC CASSPIQGGYGYTF - TRBV28 - TRBJ1-2
TGTGCCAGCAGCTTATCGGGGACAGCCGACCTCTATGGCTACACCTTC CASSLSGTADLYGYTF TRBD1 TRBV7-9 many TRBJ1-2
TGTGCCACCAGCAGAGAGATAAGTAGTCTGGGGGGTGAGCAGTTCTTC CATSREISSLGGEQFF - TRBV15 - TRBJ2-1
TGTGCCAGCTCACCCGCCCCCCTACTCAGCTCCTACAATGAGCAGTTCTTC CASSPAPLLSSYNEQFF - TRBV18 few TRBJ2-1
TGTGCCAGCAGCTTACCCCCTAGCGGGAACCTTTACAATGAGCAGTTCTTC CASSLPPSGNLYNEQFF TRBD2 TRBV11-1 many TRBJ2-1
TGTGCCAGCAGTTTATATCTAGCGGGAGAATACGAGCAGTACTTC CASSLYLAGEYEQYF TRBD2 TRBV28 many TRBJ2-7
TGTGCCAGCAACCGGGGGGAGGAGACCCAGTACTTC CASNRGEETQYF TRBD2 TRBV7-2 many TRBJ2-5
TGTGCCACCAGTGATCCAGGACAGGGCGGCACAGATACGCAGTATTTT CATSDPGQGGTDTQYF TRBD1 TRBV24-1 few TRBJ2-3
TGTGCCAGCAGCTTAACCGGGAGTGTCACCGGGGAGCTGTTTTTT CASSLTGSVTGELFF - TRBV7-3 - TRBJ2-2
TGTGCCAGCAGCGCAGGGACAGTAATATACAATGAGCAGTTCTTC CASSAGTVIYNEQFF TRBD1 TRBV9 - TRBJ2-1
TGTGCCAGCAAGACCCCTGGTGGAAGCGAGCAGTACTTC CASKTPGGSEQYF - TRBV28 many TRBJ2-7
TGTGCCAGCTCCCCTCGTAAAAGTGGCAATCAGCCCCAGCATTTT CASSPRKSGNQPQHF - TRBV12-3/TRBV12-4 many TRBJ1-5
TGTGCCAGCAGTGAAAGGCCAGTCTCCTACAATGAGCAGTTCTTC CASSERPVSYNEQFF - TRBV6-1 many TRBJ2-1
TGTGCCAGCAGCGTAGTGAGGAACACCGGGGAGCTGTTTTTT CASSVVRNTGELFF - TRBV9 - TRBJ2-2
TGCGCCAGCAGCTTGGAACAGGCCGGGACTGAAGCTTTCTTT CASSLEQAGTEAFF - TRBV5-1 - TRBJ1-1
TGCAGTGGGGGCGGGGACTACAATGAGCAGTTCTTC CSGGGDYNEQFF - TRBV20-1 many TRBJ2-1
TGTGCCAGCAGCCACCATGTAGCGGGTAGTAGCGAGCAGTACTTC CASSHHVAGSSEQYF TRBD2 TRBV3-1 - TRBJ2-7
TGTGCCAGCTCACCAAGATTGGAGTACGAGCAGTACTTC CASSPRLEYEQYF - TRBV18 few TRBJ2-7
TGTGCCAGCACCCCCTTAGGACAGGCCAGCAATCAGCCCCAGCATTTT CASTPLGQASNQPQHF TRBD1 TRBV28 - TRBJ1-5
TGTGCCAGCAGCCAGCGTCTAGCGGGAGGCAACACCGGGGAGCTGTTTTTT CASSQRLAGGNTGELFF TRBD2 TRBV9 - TRBJ2-2
TGTGCCATCGGGGACCCCGGGGCTATGAACACTGAAGCTTTCTTT CAIGDPGAMNTEAFF - TRBV10-3 - TRBJ1-1
TGTGCCAGCAGTTCGACCGGGACAAACGACAATGAGCAGTTCTTC CASSSTGTNDNEQFF - TRBV28 once TRBJ2-1
TGCGCCAGCAGCCAAGAGGGCGTTAGAGGCAATGAGCAGTTCTTC CASSQEGVRGNEQFF - TRBV4-1 few TRBJ2-1
TGTGCCAGCAGCAGCGGGAGCGGTTCCGATACGCAGTATTTT CASSSGSGSDTQYF TRBD2 TRBV7-3 many TRBJ2-3
TGTGCCAGCAGCTCGCGACAGGGGGCTTGGGAGCAGTACTTC CASSSRQGAWEQYF TRBD1 TRBV5-4 few TRBJ2-7
TGTGCCAGCTCACCGAACCTTGGCCCGGGGGGCAGTGAAAAACTGTTTTTT CASSPNLGPGGSEKLFF - TRBV18 - TRBJ1-4
TGTGCCAGCAGGATGGGCGGGGGCAACTCCTACGAGCAGTACTTC CASRMGGGNSYEQYF - TRBV28 - TRBJ2-7
TGTGCCAGCAGACACCCCGGGGACAGCCCCTACGAGCAGTACTTC CASRHPGDSPYEQYF TRBD1 TRBV28 many TRBJ2-7
TGTGCCAGCAGCTTAGGCGGGGCAGGGCCAAACACTGAAGCTTTCTTT CASSLGGAGPNTEAFF - TRBV7-9 - TRBJ1-1
TGTGCCAGCAGTCCCGGGACAGGGGATTCACCCCTCCACTTT CASSPGTGDSPLHF TRBD1 TRBV27 few TRBJ1-6
TGCGCCAGCAGCTCGTCGGGGGGGAGATACAATGAGCAGTTCTTC CASSSSGGRYNEQFF TRBD2 TRBV5-1 many TRBJ2-1
TGTGCCAGCAGTCGGGGATATGGCTACACCTTC CASSRGYGYTF - TRBV12-3/TRBV12-4 many TRBJ1-2
TGTGCCACCAGTGACAGACTATCGTCCGAGCAGTACTTC CATSDRLSSEQYF - TRBV24-1 - TRBJ2-7
TGTGCCAGCAAACAGGGGGTCTACAATGAGCAGTTCTTC CASKQGVYNEQFF TRBD1 TRBV28 many TRBJ2-1
TGTGCCAGCAGCTTATTGGGTACAGGGCATGATGAGCAGTTCTTC CASSLLGTGHDEQFF - TRBV7-9 few TRBJ2-1
TGCGCCAGCAGCTTCGGGGACAGCATCTATGGCTACACCTTC CASSFGDSIYGYTF TRBD1 TRBV5-1 - TRBJ1-2
TGCAGTGCCGTGAAGACAGGAAAAGAGACCCAGTACTTC CSAVKTGKETQYF - TRBV20-1 many TRBJ2-5
TGCGCCAGCAGCAAAGAGGAGGGAGGCTCCCCCGAGCAGTACTTC CASSKEEGGSPEQYF - TRBV4-1 - TRBJ2-7
TGTGCCAGCAGCCAAGATGGGGTGGGGAACCAAGAGACCCAGTACTTC CASSQDGVGNQETQYF - TRBV3-1 few TRBJ2-5
TGTGCCAGCAGTTCCCTCAGTGGGGGGAATCAGCCCCAGCATTTT CASSSLSGGNQPQHF - TRBV12-3/TRBV12-4 many TRBJ1-5
TGTGCCAGCAGCACCTCGATAAATAGCAATCAGCCCCAGCATTTT CASSTSINSNQPQHF - TRBV7-8 many TRBJ1-5
TGTGCCAGCAGCCAAGGCTGGCAAGAGACCCAGTACTTC CASSQGWQETQYF - TRBV14 few TRBJ2-5
TGTGCCACCAGCAGAGAGAGGCAATTCGAGCAGTACTTC CATSRERQFEQYF - TRBV15 - TRBJ2-7